These T cell receptor beta chains were read from a single sample in a study of blood T cell repertoires in COVID-19. TCRdb keeps only in-frame clones here, not all; method: immunoSEQ multiplex PCR. The data show about 230,000 clones, about 86% seen once. The sample taken for sequencing was peripheral blood. Every receptor here comes from a man aged 40-55 years with active or convalescent COVID-19. The CDR3 runs from the conserved cysteine through the conserved F or W. The D gene is left open where the match is weak. Size tells how often a clone was seen (once, few, many) or the class of an expanded clone, and some rows leave it out.

V gene	J gene	D gene	clone size	CDR3 protein	CDR3 DNA
TRBV6-2/TRBV6-3	TRBJ1-5	-	-	CASSRTLGAQHF	TGTGCCAGCAGCCGAACCCTAGGGGCCCAGCATTTT
TRBV7-8	TRBJ2-3	TRBD2	-	CASSLFGTSGTDTQYF	TGTGCCAGCAGCTTATTTGGGACTAGCGGCACAGATACGCAGTATTTT
TRBV5-1	TRBJ1-4	-	-	CASSRRGQNEKLFF	TGCGCCAGCAGCCGCCGAGGACAAAACGAAAAACTGTTTTTT
TRBV28	TRBJ2-7	TRBD2	-	CASSGFGTKIYEQYF	TGTGCCAGCAGTGGATTCGGGACTAAAATTTACGAGCAGTACTTC
TRBV9	TRBJ2-2	-	-	CASSPLRHANTGELFF	TGTGCCAGCAGCCCTCTCAGGCACGCGAACACCGGGGAGCTGTTTTTT
TRBV5-5	TRBJ2-5	-	-	CASSLIGLSGSSQETQYF	TGTGCCAGCAGCTTGATTGGGTTATCGGGATCGAGCCAAGAGACCCAGTACTTC
TRBV7-8	TRBJ2-1	TRBD2	-	CASSPLGLAGGLNEQFF	TGTGCCAGCAGCCCATTGGGACTAGCGGGGGGGCTAAATGAGCAGTTCTTC
TRBV11-2	TRBJ1-1	-	-	CASSSPSRTEAFF	TGTGCCAGCAGCTCCCCCTCGAGGACTGAAGCTTTCTTT
TRBV27	TRBJ2-7	TRBD1	-	CASSRTGVTYEQYF	TGTGCCAGCAGTAGGACAGGGGTAACCTACGAGCAGTACTTC
TRBV9	TRBJ1-3	TRBD1	-	CASSVETGGFNTIYF	TGTGCCAGCAGCGTAGAAACAGGGGGATTCAACACCATATATTTT
TRBV2	TRBJ1-5	-	-	CASRAGISNQPQHF	TGTGCCAGCAGGGCAGGAATTAGCAATCAGCCCCAGCATTTT
TRBV10-3	TRBJ2-5	TRBD2	-	CATRTSGGQETQYF	TGTGCCACCAGGACTAGCGGGGGTCAAGAGACCCAGTACTTC
TRBV7-9	TRBJ2-1	TRBD1	-	CASSLSLGQINEQFF	TGTGCCAGCAGCTTAAGTTTGGGACAGATCAATGAGCAGTTCTTC
TRBV30	TRBJ1-6	-	-	CAWSVPGNSPLHF	TGTGCCTGGAGTGTACCAGGGAACTCACCCCTCCACTTT
TRBV19	TRBJ2-5	-	-	CASSIIGRGGRTETQYF	TGTGCCAGTAGTATCATAGGGAGGGGGGGGAGGACGGAGACCCAGTACTTC
TRBV5-1	TRBJ2-2	-	-	CASSSNPQGFQHTGELFF	TGCGCCAGCAGCTCAAACCCACAGGGATTCCAACACACCGGGGAGCTGTTTTTT
TRBV5-1	TRBJ1-6	TRBD1	-	CASSMDRAGYSPLHF	TGCGCCAGCAGCATGGACAGGGCTGGGTATTCACCCCTCCACTTT
TRBV5-4	TRBJ2-3	-	-	CASSLGVENTDTQYF	TGTGCCAGCAGCCTAGGGGTTGAGAACACAGATACGCAGTATTTT
TRBV14	TRBJ2-1	-	-	CASSQVPTESARVAQFF	TGTGCCAGCAGCCAAGTGCCGACGGAGAGTGCCCGAGTAGCGCAGTTCTTC
TRBV5-5	TRBJ1-2	-	-	CASTPGEAPGYGYTF	TGTGCCAGCACCCCGGGGGAGGCGCCGGGCTATGGCTACACCTTC
TRBV5-1	TRBJ1-2	TRBD1	-	CASSLAGQGEHGYTF	TGCGCCAGCAGCTTGGCAGGACAGGGTGAGCATGGCTACACCTTC
TRBV24-1	TRBJ1-2	TRBD1	-	CATSDQTGQGANYGYTF	TGTGCCACCAGTGATCAGACCGGACAGGGCGCTAACTATGGCTACACCTTC
TRBV11-1	TRBJ2-7	TRBD1	once	CASSDRDTYEQYF	TGTGCCAGCAGCGACAGGGACACCTACGAGCAGTACTTC
TRBV30	TRBJ1-1	TRBD1	few	CALDRGEAFF	TGTGCCTTGGACAGGGGGGAAGCTTTCTTT
TRBV7-2	TRBJ2-2	TRBD1	-	CASSSQGAEAGELFF	TGTGCCAGCAGCTCACAGGGGGCGGAAGCCGGGGAGCTGTTTTTT
TRBV2	TRBJ2-7	-	-	CASSEGGAPGYEQYF	TGTGCCAGCAGTGAGGGGGGGGCTCCTGGGTACGAGCAGTACTTC
TRBV11-3	TRBJ2-7	TRBD2	-	CASSLDLGASGSSKQYF	TGTGCCAGCAGCTTAGATCTTGGGGCTAGCGGGAGCTCCAAGCAGTACTTC
TRBV5-1	TRBJ1-1	TRBD1	-	CASSLAVTGDLNTEAFF	TGCGCCAGCAGCTTGGCGGTGACAGGGGATCTAAACACTGAAGCTTTCTTT
TRBV5-1	TRBJ2-1	TRBD2	-	CASSWQGRSGRGGDEQFF	TGCGCCAGCAGCTGGCAGGGGAGGAGCGGGAGGGGTGGCGATGAGCAGTTCTTC
TRBV30	TRBJ1-5	-	few	CAWSVGEEQPQHF	TGTGCCTGGAGTGTAGGCGAGGAACAGCCCCAGCATTTT
TRBV28	TRBJ2-7	TRBD2	-	CASSFGGTSGNEQYF	TGTGCCAGCAGTTTTGGAGGGACTAGCGGTAACGAGCAGTACTTC
TRBV6-1	TRBJ1-1	-	-	CASSERQATVTEAFF	TGTGCCAGCAGTGAACGTCAGGCGACAGTCACTGAAGCTTTCTTT